The 20 T cell receptor beta chains below were found in one sample sequenced in a study of breast tumors, draining lymph nodes, adjacent tissues. Axillary draining lymph nodes of breast cancer patients supplied the node samples. TCRdb recomputed calls from the multiplex PCR reads with MiXCR, one row per CDR3 protein. The sample carries 150,000 to 200,000 distinct CDR3 sequences, 31% recorded once. Sample: axillary lymph node tissue. These receptors came from a female donor with breast cancer. Some clones in this sample may be carry-over from other donors' samples.

The chain links TRBV24-1 to TRBJ2-3; D not resolved. The V end lost 3 bases, the J end lost 11 bases, and 17 bases lay between the germline ends. The CDR3 has 14 amino acids. Germline V gene lookup returns CDR1 KGHDR and CDR2 SFDVKD. CDR3 sequence (DNA): TGTGCCACCAGTGATCTGATCGGTACTTCCGAGCAGTATTTT. This sequence encodes CATSDLIGTSEQYF.

The chain carries TRBV12-3 or TRBV12-4 and TRBJ2-3; the D is unclear. Trimming shortened V by 0 bases and J by 0 bases, and 7 bases separated the two germline ends. This CDR3 has 15 residues. CDR3 amino acids: CASSLAGISTDTQYF. DNA of the CDR3: TGTGCCAGCAGTTTAGCGGGTATTAGCACAGATACGCAGTATTTT.

In its sample, this clonotype was seen many times. The V and J genes are TRBV6-6 and TRBJ2-1; 9 bases fit TRBD2. The CDR3 runs 16 residues. J was trimmed by 2 bases and V by 6 bases; bases with no gene match: 8. Germline CDR1 is MNHNY and CDR2 is SVGAGI (reference sequence). CDR3 sequence: CASSQTSGWTYNEQFF. The CDR3 DNA is TGTGCCAGCAGCCAGACTAGCGGCTGGACCTACAATGAGCAGTTCTTC.

This clonotype showed up many times. The chain employs TRBV7-3 and TRBJ2-2; 9 bases agree with TRBD2. Germline V gene sequence: CDR1 SGHTA, CDR2 FQGTGA. This CDR3 is 14 amino acids long. The V segment lost 5 bases and the J segment 6 bases; nucleotides outside the gene matches: 4. CDR3 sequence reads: CASSHAGGPGELFF. The CDR3 DNA reads TGTGCCAGCAGCCACGCGGGAGGGCCCGGGGAGCTGTTTTTT.

The chain employs TRBV7-3 and TRBJ2-2; 11 bases align to TRBD2. J lost 5 bases, V lost 8 bases, and 4 bases had no gene match. The CDR3 contains 14 residues. The V gene's germline CDR1 is SGHTA and CDR2 FQGTGA. CDR3: CASLAGGGTGELFF. The DNA for the CDR3 is TGTGCCAGCTTAGCGGGAGGGGGAACCGGGGAGCTGTTTTTT.

This clonotype was counted ten times or more. The chain recombines TRBV5-1 with TRBJ1-2; D call uncertain. CDR3 length: 15 amino acids. V lost 3 bases and J 4 bases, leaving 16 bases between the germline ends. CDR1 and CDR2 from the germline V gene are SGHRS and YFSETQ. CDR3 DNA: TGCGCCAGCAGCTCTACGACAAATTCAGCCTATGGCTACACCTTC. Amino acid sequence: CASSSTTNSAYGYTF.

This clonotype was counted many times. V usage is TRBV13 and J usage is TRBJ2-5; D assignment may be TRBD1 or TRBD2 (5 bases each). CDR1 PRHDT and CDR2 FYEKMQ come from the germline V gene (reference sequence). This CDR3 comprises 14 residues. V was cut by 0 bases and J by 7 bases, with 12 bases left in between. DNA for the CDR3: TGTGCCAGCAGCTTAGGTGGGACGGCGTCGACCCAGTACTTC. Its translation: CASSLGGTASTQYF.

This clonotype appeared many times. J is TRBJ1-6 and V is TRBV20-1; 7 nucleotides match TRBD1. The junction had 6 bases not matched to a gene; V was cut back by 6 bases and J by 4 bases. The germline V gene has CDR1 DFQATT and CDR2 SNEGSKA (reference sequence). CDR3 length: 14 residues. The CDR3 region is CSASPGQYNSPLHF. The CDR3 DNA follows: TGCAGTGCCAGTCCGGGACAGTATAATTCACCCCTCCACTTT.

This clonotype showed up many times. This chain uses TRBV29-1 with TRBJ1-2, with 7 bases that match TRBD1. CDR3 length: 12 residues. Germline V gene sequence: CDR1 SQVTM, CDR2 ANQGSEA. After removal of 6 bases from V and 5 bases from J, the junction contained 6 bases not matched to a gene. The CDR3 is CSVSSGQYGYTF. DNA for the CDR3: TGCAGCGTATCGTCGGGACAGTATGGCTACACCTTC.

This clonotype was seen ten or more times. Written as DNA, the CDR3 is TGCGCCAGCAGTGGACTAGCCGGCGGGGAGCTGTTTTTT. This gives the protein CASSGLAGGELFF. The chain has TRBV10-2 and TRBJ2-2; the match to TRBD2 covers 7 bases. The CDR3 sequence is 13 residues long. V dropped 4 bases and J dropped 7; count of bases not matched to a gene: 3. Germline-derived CDR1 and CDR2 are WSHSY and SAAADI.

A single count supports this clonotype. The chain combines TRBV7-3 with TRBJ1-4; a possible D gene is TRBD1 (6 bases). CDR1 is SGHTA and CDR2 is FQGTGA in the germline V gene. This CDR3 has 16 residues. V lost 3 bases, J lost 5 bases, and 16 bases lay in between. CDR3 loop: CASSFLTGEGNEKLFF. The CDR3 DNA follows: TGTGCCAGCAGCTTCCTGACAGGTGAGGGAAATGAAAAACTGTTTTTT. Full variable domain (missing parts from reference TRBV7-3 and TRBJ1-4): GAGVSQTPSNKVTEKGKYVELRCDPISGHTALYWYRQSLGQGPEFLIYFQGTGAADDSGLPNDRFFAVRPEGSVSTLKIQRTERGDSAVYLCASSFLTGEGNEKLFFGSGTQLSVL.

This clonotype was seen ten or more times. The chain joins TRBV3-1 to TRBJ2-3, with 7 positions matching TRBD2. Germline lookup yields CDR1 LGHDT and CDR2 YNNKEL (reference sequence). The CDR3 runs to 15 residues. V was clipped by 4 bases and J by 5 bases; unmatched bases: 9. The CDR3 DNA reads TGTGCCAGCAGCCTCCGGACTAGTGTAGAAGATACGCAGTATTTT. Amino acids: CASSLRTSVEDTQYF.

This clonotype was detected only a few times. The gene calls are TRBV6-2 or TRBV6-3 and TRBJ2-6, with TRBD2 matching 7 bases. From germline, CDR1 is MNHEY and CDR2 SVGEGT. V was pared by 5 bases and J by 0 bases, with 13 bases of the junction left unmatched. CDR3 size: 19 residues. Written as DNA, the CDR3 is TGTGCCAGCAGTCCGCCTATCCGGGACTACTACTCTGGGGCCAACGTCCTGACTTTC. This translates into CASSPPIRDYYSGANVLTF.

V gene TRBV6-5 combines with J gene TRBJ2-5; 9 bases line up with TRBD1. Germline CDR1 and CDR2: MNHEY and SVGAGI. The ends lost 7 bases at V and 4 bases at J; junction bases unmatched: 13. The CDR3 covers 16 residues. CDR3 sequence reads: CASNPAKGTGRETQYF. The CDR3 DNA sequence: TGTGCCAGCAATCCGGCGAAAGGGACAGGGCGAGAGACCCAGTACTTC.

The rearrangement links TRBV28 to TRBJ2-7; D gene uncertain. Germline V CDR1 and CDR2: MDHEN, SYDVKM. CDR3 length: 15 residues. Between the trimmed V and J ends, which lost 3 bases and 0 bases, there was a span of 12 bases. The CDR3 DNA follows: TGTGCCAGCAGTTTTCAAGGAAGTTTCTCCTACGAGCAGTACTTC. This codes for CASSFQGSFSYEQYF.

In this sample, this clonotype turned up many times. The chain links TRBV14 to TRBJ2-3; D unresolved. Per the germline V gene, CDR1 is SGHDN and CDR2 is FVKESK. Trimming removed 5 bases at V and 8 bases at J, with 20 bases between. This CDR3 is built from 15 residues. CDR3: CASSMSLGMVGTQYF. The CDR3, as DNA: TGTGCCAGCAGCATGAGTTTAGGGATGGTTGGTACGCAGTATTTT.

This clonotype was recorded at least ten times. The V and J genes are TRBV20-1 and TRBJ1-2; no clear D. CDR1 is DFQATT, CDR2 SNEGSKA, per germline (reference sequence). Between the trimmed V and J ends, which lost 3 bases and 8 bases, there was a span of 16 bases. The CDR3 contains 13 residues. The CDR3 region is CSASPRGGLGYTF. The CDR3 nucleotides are TGCAGTGCTAGCCCCCGGGGAGGATTAGGCTACACCTTC.

The chain carries TRBV20-1 and TRBJ2-7, with D tentatively TRBD1 or TRBD2 (5 bases each). The V and J ends lost 0 bases and 3 bases respectively, with 21 bases between them. Germline CDR1 DFQATT, CDR2 SNEGSKA (reference sequence). The CDR3 is made up of 17 amino acids. The CDR3 reads CSARDLRGVGENYEQYF. In DNA form, the CDR3 reads TGCAGTGCTAGAGATCTCCGGGGAGTGGGGGAGAACTACGAGCAGTACTTC.

In this sample, this clonotype turned up many times. The chain has TRBV20-1 and TRBJ1-5; no reliable D call. Germline CDR1 reads DFQATT; CDR2 reads SNEGSKA (reference sequence). The length of the CDR3 is 14 residues. V shed 5 bases and J shed 4 bases, with 15 bases lying between them. The CDR3 region has the DNA TGCAGTGCTGGACGGACCTTGGGGAATCAGCCCCAGCATTTT. Amino acid sequence: CSAGRTLGNQPQHF.

In its sample, this clonotype was seen many times. V and J are TRBV15 and TRBJ2-1; TRBD1 is a possible D gene (5 bases). With 0 bases removed from V and 8 bases from J, the gap between germline ends came to 14 bases. Germline loops: CDR1 LNHNV, CDR2 YYDKDF (reference sequence). The CDR3 loop spans 15 amino acids. As DNA, the CDR3 is TGTGCCACCAGCAGAGAGGGAACAGGAAAGCATGAGCAGTTCTTC. Its translation: CATSREGTGKHEQFF.